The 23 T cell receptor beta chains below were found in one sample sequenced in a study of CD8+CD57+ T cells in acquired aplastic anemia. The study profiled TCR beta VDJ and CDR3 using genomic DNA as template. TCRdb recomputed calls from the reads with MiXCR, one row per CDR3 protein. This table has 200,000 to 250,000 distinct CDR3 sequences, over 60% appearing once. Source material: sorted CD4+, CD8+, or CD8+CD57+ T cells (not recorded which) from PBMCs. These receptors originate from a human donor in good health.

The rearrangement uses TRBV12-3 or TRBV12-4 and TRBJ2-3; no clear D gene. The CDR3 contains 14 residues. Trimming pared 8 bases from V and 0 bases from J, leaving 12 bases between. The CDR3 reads CASSRGGSTDTQYF. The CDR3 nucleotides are TGTGCCAGCTCTCGAGGCGGAAGCACAGATACGCAGTATTTT.

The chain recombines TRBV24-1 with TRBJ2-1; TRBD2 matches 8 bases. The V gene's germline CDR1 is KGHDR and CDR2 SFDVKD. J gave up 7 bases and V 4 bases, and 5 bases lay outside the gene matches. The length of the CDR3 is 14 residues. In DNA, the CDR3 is TGTGCCACCAGTGAGCGTGGGACTAGGAATGAGCAGTTCTTC. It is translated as CATSERGTRNEQFF.

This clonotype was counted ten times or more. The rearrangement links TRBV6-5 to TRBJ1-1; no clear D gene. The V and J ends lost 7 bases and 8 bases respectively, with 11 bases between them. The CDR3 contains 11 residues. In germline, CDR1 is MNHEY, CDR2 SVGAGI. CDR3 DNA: TGTGCCAGCATCAAGGAAACAGAAGCTTTCTTT. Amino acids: CASIKETEAFF.

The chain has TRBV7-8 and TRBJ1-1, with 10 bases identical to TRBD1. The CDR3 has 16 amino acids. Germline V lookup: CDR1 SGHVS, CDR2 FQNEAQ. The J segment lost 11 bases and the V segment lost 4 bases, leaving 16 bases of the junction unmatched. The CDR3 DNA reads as TGTGCCAGCAGCTGGCCCGGGACAGGGGAGGGCACCGGGGCTTTCTTT. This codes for CASSWPGTGEGTGAFF.

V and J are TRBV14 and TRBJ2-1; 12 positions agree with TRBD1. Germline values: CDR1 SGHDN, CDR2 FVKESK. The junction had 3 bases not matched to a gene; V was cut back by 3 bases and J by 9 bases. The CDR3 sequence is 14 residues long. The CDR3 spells CASSQGQGAGEQFF. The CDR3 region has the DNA TGTGCCAGCAGCCAGGGACAGGGGGCGGGTGAGCAGTTCTTC.

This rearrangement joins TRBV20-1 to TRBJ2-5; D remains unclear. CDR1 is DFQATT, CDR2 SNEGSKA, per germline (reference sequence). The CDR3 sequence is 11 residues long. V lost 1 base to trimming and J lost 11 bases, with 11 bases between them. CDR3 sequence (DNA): TGCAGTGCTAGAGGCGCAGGTGAGCAGTACTTC. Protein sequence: CSARGAGEQYF.

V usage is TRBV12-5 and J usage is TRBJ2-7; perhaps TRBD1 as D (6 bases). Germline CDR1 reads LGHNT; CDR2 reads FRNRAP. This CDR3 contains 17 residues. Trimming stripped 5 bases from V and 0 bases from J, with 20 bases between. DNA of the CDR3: TGTGCTAGTGGTAACTTTACCGGGACACCACCCTCCTACGAGCAGTACTTC. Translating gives CASGNFTGTPPSYEQYF.

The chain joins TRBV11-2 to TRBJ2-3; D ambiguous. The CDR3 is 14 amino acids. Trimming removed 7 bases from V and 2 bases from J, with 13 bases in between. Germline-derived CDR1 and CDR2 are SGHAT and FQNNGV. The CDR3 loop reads CASTESLATDTQYF. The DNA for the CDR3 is TGTGCCAGCACCGAAAGCCTGGCCACAGATACGCAGTATTTT.

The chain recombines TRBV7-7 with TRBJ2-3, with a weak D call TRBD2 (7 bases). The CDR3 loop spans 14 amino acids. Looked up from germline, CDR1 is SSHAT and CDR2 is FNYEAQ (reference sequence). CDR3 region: CASPGGGEGYTQYF. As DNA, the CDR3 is TGTGCTAGCCCGGGGGGCGGTGAGGGCTATACGCAGTATTTT. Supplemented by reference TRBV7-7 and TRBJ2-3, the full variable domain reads GAGVSQSPRYKVTKRGQDVTLRCDPISSHATLYWYQQALGQGPEFLTYFNYEAQPDKSGLPSDRFSAERPEGSISTLTIQRTEQRDSAMYRCASPGGGEGYTQYFGPGTRLTVL.

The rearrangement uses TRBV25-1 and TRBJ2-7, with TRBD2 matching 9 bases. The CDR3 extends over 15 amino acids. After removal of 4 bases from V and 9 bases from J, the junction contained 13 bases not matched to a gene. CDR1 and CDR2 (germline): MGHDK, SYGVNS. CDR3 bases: TGTGCCAGCAGTGCAGGACTAGCGATAGTGGGCGGGCAGTACTTC. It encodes CASSAGLAIVGGQYF.

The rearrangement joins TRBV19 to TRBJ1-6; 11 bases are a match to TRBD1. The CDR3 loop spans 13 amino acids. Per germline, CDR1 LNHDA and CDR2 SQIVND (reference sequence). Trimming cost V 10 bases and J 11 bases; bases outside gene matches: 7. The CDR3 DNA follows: TGTGCCACTATGGACAGGGGGCTTCCACCCCTCCACTTT. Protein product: CATMDRGLPPLHF. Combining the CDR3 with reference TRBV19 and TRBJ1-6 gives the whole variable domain DGGITQSPKYLFRKEGQNVTLSCEQNLNHDAMYWYRQDPGQGLRLIYYSQIVNDFQKGDIAEGYSVSREKKESFPLTVTSAQKNPTAFYLCATMDRGLPPLHFGNGTRLTVT.

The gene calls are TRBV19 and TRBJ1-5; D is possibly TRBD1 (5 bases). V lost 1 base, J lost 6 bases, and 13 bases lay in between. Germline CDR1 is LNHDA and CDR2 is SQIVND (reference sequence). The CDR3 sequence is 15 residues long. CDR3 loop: CASSIASGLGQPQHF. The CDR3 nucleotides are TGTGCCAGTAGTATAGCATCAGGGTTAGGTCAGCCCCAGCATTTT. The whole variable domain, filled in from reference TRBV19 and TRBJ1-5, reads DGGITQSPKYLFRKEGQNVTLSCEQNLNHDAMYWYRQDPGQGLRLIYYSQIVNDFQKGDIAEGYSVSREKKESFPLTVTSAQKNPTAFYLCASSIASGLGQPQHFGDGTRLSIL.

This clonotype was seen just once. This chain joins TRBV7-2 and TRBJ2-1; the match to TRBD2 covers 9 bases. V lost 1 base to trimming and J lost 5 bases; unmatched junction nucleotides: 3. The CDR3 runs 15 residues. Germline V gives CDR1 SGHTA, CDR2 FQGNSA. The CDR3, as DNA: TGTGCCAGCAGCTTAGTGGCGGGGGGGAACAATGAGCAGTTCTTC. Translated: CASSLVAGGNNEQFF.

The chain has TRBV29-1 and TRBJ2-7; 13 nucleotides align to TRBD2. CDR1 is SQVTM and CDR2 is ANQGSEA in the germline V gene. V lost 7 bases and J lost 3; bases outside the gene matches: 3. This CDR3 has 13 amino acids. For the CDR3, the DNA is TGCAGCGCAGGACTAGCGGGAGACTACGAGCAGTACTTC. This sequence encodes CSAGLAGDYEQYF.

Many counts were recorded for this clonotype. CDR3 region: CASSFLGNDYEQYF. The CDR3 DNA is TGTGCCAGCAGTTTTTTGGGTAATGATTACGAGCAGTACTTC. The chain joins TRBV27 to TRBJ2-7; D gene unclear. The ends were cut back, 3 bases at V and 4 bases at J, with 13 bases in the middle. The germline V gene has CDR1 MNHEY and CDR2 SMNVEV (reference sequence). The CDR3 totals 14 residues.

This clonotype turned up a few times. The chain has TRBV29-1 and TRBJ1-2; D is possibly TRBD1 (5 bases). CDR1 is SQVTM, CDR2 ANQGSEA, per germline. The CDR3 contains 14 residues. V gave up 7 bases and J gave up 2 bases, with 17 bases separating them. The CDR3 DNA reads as TGCAGCGCTTTTGTGACAGACAGCAACTATGGCTACACCTTC. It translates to CSAFVTDSNYGYTF.

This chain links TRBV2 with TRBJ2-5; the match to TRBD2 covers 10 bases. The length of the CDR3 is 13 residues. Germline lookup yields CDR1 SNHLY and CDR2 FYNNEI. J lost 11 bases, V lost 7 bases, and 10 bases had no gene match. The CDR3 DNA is TGTGCCAGCACAAGGACTAGCGGAGGAGAGCAGTACTTC. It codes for CASTRTSGGEQYF. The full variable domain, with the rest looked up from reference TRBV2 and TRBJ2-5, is EPEVTQTPSHQVTQMGQEVILRCVPISNHLYFYWYRQILGQKVEFLVSFYNNEISEKSEIFDDQFSVERPDGSNFTLKIRSTKLEDSAMYFCASTRTSGGEQYFGPGTRLLVL.

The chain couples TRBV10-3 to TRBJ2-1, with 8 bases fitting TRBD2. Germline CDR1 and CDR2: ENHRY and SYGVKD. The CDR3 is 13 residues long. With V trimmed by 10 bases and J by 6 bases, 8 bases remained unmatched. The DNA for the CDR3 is TGTGCCACCCGGGGGGGCCGTACCAATGAGCAGTTCTTC. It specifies CATRGGRTNEQFF.

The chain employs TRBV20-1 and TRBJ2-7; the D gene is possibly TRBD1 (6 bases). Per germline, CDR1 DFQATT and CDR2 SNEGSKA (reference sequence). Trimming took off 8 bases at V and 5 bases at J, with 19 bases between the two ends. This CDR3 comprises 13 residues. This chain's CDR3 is CSPNPTGLHEQYF. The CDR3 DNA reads TGCAGTCCTAACCCCACAGGGTTGCACGAGCAGTACTTC.

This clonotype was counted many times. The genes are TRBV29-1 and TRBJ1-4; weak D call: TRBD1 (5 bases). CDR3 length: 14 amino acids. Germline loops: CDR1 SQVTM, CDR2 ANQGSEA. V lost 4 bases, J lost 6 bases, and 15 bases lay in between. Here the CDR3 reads CSVVSAGWDEKLFF. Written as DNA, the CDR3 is TGCAGCGTTGTATCTGCAGGGTGGGATGAAAAACTGTTTTTT.

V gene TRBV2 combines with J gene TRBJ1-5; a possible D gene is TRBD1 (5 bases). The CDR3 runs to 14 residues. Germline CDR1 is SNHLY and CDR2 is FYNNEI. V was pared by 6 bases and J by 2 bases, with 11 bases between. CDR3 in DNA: TGTGCCAGCAGCCCCGACAGTCGCAATCAGCCCCAGCATTTT. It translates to CASSPDSRNQPQHF. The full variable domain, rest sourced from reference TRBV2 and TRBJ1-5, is EPEVTQTPSHQVTQMGQEVILRCVPISNHLYFYWYRQILGQKVEFLVSFYNNEISEKSEIFDDQFSVERPDGSNFTLKIRSTKLEDSAMYFCASSPDSRNQPQHFGDGTRLSIL.

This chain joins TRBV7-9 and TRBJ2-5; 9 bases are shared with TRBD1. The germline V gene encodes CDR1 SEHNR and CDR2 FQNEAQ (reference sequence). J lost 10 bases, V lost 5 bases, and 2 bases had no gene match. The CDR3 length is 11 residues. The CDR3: CASSGDRVQYF. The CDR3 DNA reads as TGTGCCAGCAGCGGGGACAGGGTCCAGTACTTC.

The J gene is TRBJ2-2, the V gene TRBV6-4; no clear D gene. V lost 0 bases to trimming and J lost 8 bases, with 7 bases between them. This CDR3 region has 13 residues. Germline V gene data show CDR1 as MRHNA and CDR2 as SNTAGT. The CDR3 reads CASSDSTRGELFF. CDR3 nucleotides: TGTGCCAGCAGTGACTCGACGCGGGGGGAGCTGTTTTTT.